This T cell receptor (beta chain) was sequenced during a study of T cells in localized non-small cell lung cancer. Notes on the study in general: Adjacent lung held a median roughly 60 of the top 100 tumor clones. With higher T cell density in blood came longer overall survival.

For this clone: The antigen remains undetermined.

The protocol was immunoSEQ multiplex PCR, while the TCRdb copy is restricted to in-frame clones and leaves out a portion. The sample lists some 26,000 clones; over 85% were seen once. Trimming shortened V by 0 bases and J by 4 bases, and 14 bases separated the two germline ends. CDR3 size: 16 residues. Looked up from germline, CDR1 is MGHRA and CDR2 is YSYEKL. The TCR sequence derives from a woman between 18 and 49 years old with stage I lung adenocarcinoma. The specimen was peripheral blood, collected before any cancer treatment. The chain has TRBV4-1 and TRBJ2-3; D gene uncertain. The CDR3 sequence: CASSQEEVARSDTQYF. CDR3 nucleotides: TGCGCCAGCAGCCAAGAAGAGGTGGCTAGGTCAGATACGCAGTATTTT.